This entry features one T cell receptor (beta chain) sequence. Its antigen remains unidentified. CDR3 length equals 14 residues. V was trimmed by 2 bases and J by 2 bases, leaving 9 bases between them. The germline V gene has CDR1 SEHNR and CDR2 FQNEAQ (reference sequence). The data originate from a study of vaccination effects on CD4 cells after COVID-19. The method was immunoSEQ multiplex PCR; TCRdb's version includes in-frame clones alone and lacks a portion of them. The sample lists 28,000 or so clones; about 80% were seen once. ViraFEST expansion of antigen-specific CD4+ T cells with viral peptide pools preceded sequencing. Following a roughly 9-day culture, CD4+ T cells were purified. Participants received two doses of either the BNT162b2 or mRNA-1273 vaccine. Study results and limitations: Few convalescent patients were studied, and early post-infection samples were lacking.

The source was CD4+ T cells from PBMCs cultured with HCoV-NL63 spike peptides, collected after COVID-19 vaccination. The sequence came from a human donor who received a COVID-19 vaccine. Some clones in this sample may be carry-over from other donors' samples. V usage is TRBV7-9 and J usage is TRBJ2-5; D is perhaps TRBD1 (5 bases). CDR3 residues: CASSLNTGQETQYF. Here the CDR3 DNA reads TGTGCCAGCAGCTTAAACACAGGACAAGAGACCCAGTACTTC.